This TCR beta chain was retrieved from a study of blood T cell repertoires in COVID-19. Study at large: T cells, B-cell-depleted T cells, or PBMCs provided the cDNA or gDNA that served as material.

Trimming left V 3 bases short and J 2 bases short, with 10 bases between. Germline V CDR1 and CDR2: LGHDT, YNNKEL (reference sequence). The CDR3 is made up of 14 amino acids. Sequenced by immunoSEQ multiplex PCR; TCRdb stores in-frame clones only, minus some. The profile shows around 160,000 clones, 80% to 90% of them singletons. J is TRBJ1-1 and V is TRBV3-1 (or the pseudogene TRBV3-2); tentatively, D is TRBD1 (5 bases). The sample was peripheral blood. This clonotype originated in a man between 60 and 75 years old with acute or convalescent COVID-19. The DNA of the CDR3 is TGTGCCAGCAGCCAGGGAGGGGCTAACACTGAAGCTTTCTTT. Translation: CASSQGGANTEAFF.